This entry lists 18 T cell receptor beta chains sequenced from one sample in a study of cytotoxic CD8 clonotypes in ibrutinib-treated CLL. Assay: immunoSEQ multiplex PCR; the TCRdb copy retains only in-frame clones and omits some. The sample carries about 84,000 clones, 85% to 90% recorded once. The source was PBMCs, collected before ibrutinib treatment. These receptors came from a human donor with chronic lymphocytic leukemia.

CDR3 sequence reads: CASSTPGAGNTGELFF. CDR3 bases: TGCGCCAGCAGCACCCCCGGGGCGGGGAACACCGGGGAGCTGTTTTTT. The V gene is TRBV5-1, the J gene TRBJ2-2, with D perhaps matching TRBD1 or TRBD2 (5 bases each). The CDR3 is made up of 16 amino acids. Trimming took off 4 bases at V and 1 base at J, with 14 bases between the two ends. The germline V gene encodes CDR1 SGHRS and CDR2 YFSETQ.

J is TRBJ2-7 and V is TRBV4-1; TRBD2 agrees at 7 bases. Germline loops: CDR1 MGHRA, CDR2 YSYEKL. The CDR3 length is 15 residues. J gave up 5 bases and V 11 bases, and 18 bases lay outside the gene matches. The CDR3 DNA follows: TGCGCCGTCCCTAGCTTCGGGAGGCCGTTCCACGAGCAGTACTTC. Translating gives CAVPSFGRPFHEQYF.

There are a few counts of this clone. V gene TRBV27 combines with J gene TRBJ1-1, with D hard to call. The V gene lost 0 bases and the J gene lost 1 base, with 9 bases spanning the gap. Germline-derived CDR1 and CDR2 are MNHEY and SMNVEV (reference sequence). This CDR3 region has 15 residues. The CDR3 protein is CASSLSRVGNTEAFF. The CDR3, as DNA: TGTGCCAGCAGTTTATCTAGGGTAGGGAACACTGAAGCTTTCTTT.

The CDR3 spells CASSLSGTGLYEQYF. The CDR3 bases are TGTGCCAGCAGTTTATCCGGGACAGGTCTGTACGAGCAGTACTTC. This sequence joins TRBV28 and TRBJ2-7, with TRBD1 matching over 8 bases. The V and J ends lost 1 base and 4 bases, in that order; junction bases with no gene match: 6. Germline assignment: CDR1 MDHEN and CDR2 SYDVKM. The CDR3 has 15 residues.

This chain joins TRBV4-2 and TRBJ1-5, with a possible D match to TRBD1 (5 bases). Trimming pared 4 bases from V and 0 bases from J, leaving 10 bases between. CDR1 LGHNA and CDR2 YNFKEQ come from the germline V gene. The CDR3 spans 15 residues. CDR3 in amino acids: CASSRDRASNQPQHF. The CDR3 region has the DNA TGTGCCAGCAGCCGGGACCGGGCTAGCAATCAGCCCCAGCATTTT.

The V gene is TRBV27, the J gene TRBJ2-7, with a possible D match to TRBD1 (6 bases). Per germline, CDR1 MNHEY and CDR2 SMNVEV (reference sequence). The CDR3 sequence is 15 residues long. Between the trimmed V and J ends, which lost 0 bases and 1 base, there was a span of 10 bases. The CDR3: CASSLSRDISYEQYF. In DNA, the CDR3 is TGTGCCAGCAGTTTATCCCGGGACATATCCTACGAGCAGTACTTC.

DNA for the CDR3: TGCGCCAGCAGCCAAGATACTTCGGTGGGCTACGAGCAGTACTTC. It codes for CASSQDTSVGYEQYF. The rearrangement uses TRBV4-3 and TRBJ2-7, with D unclear. In germline, CDR1 is LGHNA, CDR2 YSLEER. There are 15 residues in the CDR3. V was clipped by 0 bases and J by 3 bases, with 12 bases between them.

The rearrangement links TRBV7-9 to TRBJ2-3, with 9 bases matching TRBD2. CDR3 length: 14 residues. The J segment lost 6 bases and the V segment lost 5 bases, leaving 6 bases of the junction unmatched. Germline CDR1 SEHNR, CDR2 FQNEAQ (reference sequence). The CDR3 sequence is CASSPGLATDTQYF. In DNA form, the CDR3 reads TGTGCCAGCAGCCCCGGACTAGCGACCGATACGCAGTATTTT.

The chain combines TRBV30 with TRBJ1-2; D gene ambiguous. V was trimmed by 0 bases and J by 0 bases, leaving 11 bases between them. Germline V gene data show CDR1 as GTSNPN and CDR2 as SVGIG (reference sequence). The CDR3 has 15 amino acids. The CDR3 reads CAWSVSSRSNYGYTF. For the CDR3, the DNA is TGTGCCTGGAGTGTATCAAGCAGGTCTAACTATGGCTACACCTTC.

The rearrangement links TRBV30 to TRBJ1-3; D unclear. Trimming cost V 2 bases and J 1 base, with 18 bases left between them. Germline V gene sequence: CDR1 GTSNPN, CDR2 SVGIG (reference sequence). This CDR3 has 17 amino acids. The CDR3 loop is CAWSIGIAGFSGNTIYF. DNA of the CDR3: TGTGCCTGGAGTATAGGAATTGCGGGATTTTCTGGAAACACCATATATTTT.

The gene calls are TRBV9 and TRBJ2-2; 7 bases line up with TRBD1. The trim removed 3 bases at V and 4 bases at J, leaving 6 bases unmatched. The CDR3 spans 15 residues. Germline V gives CDR1 SGDLS, CDR2 YYNGEE. The CDR3: CASSAPTGLTGELFF. For the CDR3, the DNA is TGTGCCAGCAGCGCCCCGACAGGGCTCACCGGGGAGCTGTTTTTT.

The rearrangement uses TRBV7-3 and TRBJ2-2; unclear D gene. Germline CDR1 SGHTA, CDR2 FQGTGA. The CDR3 has 12 amino acids. Trimming took 4 bases from V and 5 from J, leaving 5 bases between them. The CDR3 DNA reads as TGTGCCAGCAGCTATGGAACCGGGGAGCTGTTTTTT. Protein: CASSYGTGELFF.

The rearrangement links TRBV19 to TRBJ2-7, with 8 bases lining up with TRBD2. The CDR3 extends over 15 amino acids. Germline-derived CDR1 and CDR2 are LNHDA and SQIVND (reference sequence). The V and J ends lost 11 bases and 5 bases, in that order; junction bases with no gene match: 17. CDR3 nucleotides: TGTGCCCCCGGAAGCGAGCGGGAGTTTCCCCACGAGCAGTACTTC. Encoded protein: CAPGSEREFPHEQYF. The full variable domain, completed using reference TRBV19 and TRBJ2-7, is DGGITQSPKYLFRKEGQNVTLSCEQNLNHDAMYWYRQDPGQGLRLIYYSQIVNDFQKGDIAEGYSVSREKKESFPLTVTSAQKNPTAFYLCAPGSEREFPHEQYFGPGTRLTVT.

The J gene is TRBJ2-7, the V gene TRBV6-1; D is ambiguous. The CDR3 sequence is 13 residues long. Trimming stripped 2 bases from V and 1 base from J, with 6 bases between. Germline-derived CDR1 and CDR2 are MNHNS and SASEGT. Here the CDR3 reads CASSEWPSYEQYF. In DNA form, the CDR3 reads TGTGCCAGCAGTGAATGGCCATCCTACGAGCAGTACTTC.

This clone was seen once. The rearrangement links TRBV14 to TRBJ1-1; D ambiguous. Germline assignment: CDR1 SGHDN and CDR2 FVKESK. V lost 7 bases, J lost 3 bases, and 12 bases lay in between. CDR3 length: 13 amino acids. DNA for the CDR3: TGTGCCAGCAATAAAGGCGGTCACACTGAAGCTTTCTTT. It is translated as CASNKGGHTEAFF.

This sequence joins TRBV7-9 and TRBJ1-1, with a possible D match to TRBD1 (5 bases). This CDR3 comprises 15 residues. The germline V and J ends were trimmed by 2 bases and 1 base, with 11 bases remaining between them. Germline V gene sequence: CDR1 SEHNR, CDR2 FQNEAQ (reference sequence). The CDR3 DNA is TGTGCCAGCAGCTTAAGGGACGGGAAGAACACTGAAGCTTTCTTT. It is translated as CASSLRDGKNTEAFF.

This clone came up once. The chain combines TRBV27 with TRBJ2-5; 8 positions agree with TRBD1. The CDR3 is 15 amino acids. J gave up 4 bases and V 5 bases, and 9 bases lay outside the gene matches. The germline gives CDR1 MNHEY, CDR2 SMNVEV (reference sequence). CDR3 DNA: TGTGCCAGCAGTCCAGGACAGGGAGGACTAGAGACCCAGTACTTC. Its translation is CASSPGQGGLETQYF.

This chain uses TRBV4-1 with TRBJ2-3, with D perhaps matching TRBD2 (6 bases). CDR3 length: 18 amino acids. Germline-derived CDR1 and CDR2 are MGHRA and YSYEKL. Deletions cut 1 base from V and 1 base from J, with 18 bases between. In DNA form, the CDR3 reads TGCGCCAGCAGCCAAGTATCTTATGGGACTGGAGGCACAGATACGCAGTATTTT. This encodes CASSQVSYGTGGTDTQYF.